Described below is a single T cell receptor beta chain sequence and its context. Its antigen remains unknown. The data were taken from a study of cytomegalovirus exposure and HLA in healthy donors. Study observations and caveats: In vitro work confirmed that a few CMV-associated chains recognize CMV antigens. The study listed 164 cytomegalovirus-associated TCR beta chains. Accounts indicate the classifier identified cytomegalovirus status with strong specificity and sensitivity.

The CDR3 is made up of 13 amino acids. CDR1 and CDR2 (germline): MGHRA, YSYEKL. Trimming pared 1 base from V and 8 bases from J, leaving 11 bases between. Sequencing was performed with immunoSEQ multiplex PCR; in TCRdb, only in-frame clones are kept and a portion is missing. The table has 70,000 to 75,000 clones, about 94% seen once; the top ten hold 1.4%. From the 120-subject validation cohort, which was separate from the approximately 700-subject first cohort, the donors were drawn. The chain is built from TRBV4-1 and TRBJ1-2; D gene uncertain. Sample: PBMCs. The receptor comes from a man between 18 and 35 years old in good health and CMV-seropositive. DNA for the CDR3: TGCGCCAGCAGCCAAGGCCTCACGGGAGGCTACACCTTC. Translated, it gives CASSQGLTGGYTF.